Listed below are T cell receptor beta chains from one sample, sequenced in a study of low-dose radiotherapy and immunotherapy resistance in tumors. Using its own MiXCR run on the reads, TCRdb lists one record per CDR3 protein. The sample holds about 52,000 distinct CDR3 sequences, around a third seen once. Here the sequenced sample was PBMCs, taken after low-dose radiotherapy plus immunotherapy. These receptors were taken from a male donor with rectosigmoid adenocarcinoma. Both conserved end residues are part of each CDR3. D genes are given only for firm matches. Some rows have no size entry. The others give once, few or many, or a class for an expanded clone.

DNA: TGTGCCAACAGCCCCGGGTTGTTGGCCCAAGGAGAGACCCAGTACTTC
CDR3: CANSPGLLAQGETQYF
V: TRBV7-9
D: -
J: TRBJ2-5
length: 16
size: -

DNA: TGTGCCAGCAGAACGACAGGGGGATTTGGAAACACCATATATTTT
CDR3: CASRTTGGFGNTIYF
V: TRBV6-2/TRBV6-3
D: TRBD1
J: TRBJ1-3
length: 15
size: many

DNA: TGTGCCAGCAGCTCACCAGCGGGGGGTATCTTAAATGAGCAGTTCTTC
CDR3: CASSSPAGGILNEQFF
V: TRBV7-9
D: TRBD2
J: TRBJ2-1
length: 16
size: many

DNA: TGTGCCAGCAGTTACTCTAGCGGTCCCTACGAGCAGTACTTC
CDR3: CASSYSSGPYEQYF
V: TRBV6-2/TRBV6-3
D: -
J: TRBJ2-7
length: 14
size: many

DNA: TGTGCCAGCAGTTTGCCAGGGACCTTGAACACTGAAGCTTTCTTT
CDR3: CASSLPGTLNTEAFF
V: TRBV28
D: -
J: TRBJ1-1
length: 15
size: many

DNA: TGTGCCAGCTGCCAGGGAAAATATTCACCCCTCCACTTT
CDR3: CASCQGKYSPLHF
V: TRBV12-3/TRBV12-4
D: -
J: TRBJ1-6
length: 13
size: -

DNA: TGCGCCAGCAGACAGGAGCCATCTGGAGTTGGAAATCAGCCCCAGCATTTT
CDR3: CASRQEPSGVGNQPQHF
V: TRBV5-1
D: -
J: TRBJ1-5
length: 17
size: -

DNA: TGTGCCAGTAGTCCGCATGGGATCAATCAGCCCCAGCATTTT
CDR3: CASSPHGINQPQHF
V: TRBV19
D: -
J: TRBJ1-5
length: 14
size: few

DNA: TGTGCCAGCAGCCAACTCCCCGCCAGTGATGGATCTTGGGGTGAGCAGTTCTTC
CDR3: CASSQLPASDGSWGEQFF
V: TRBV4-1
D: -
J: TRBJ2-1
length: 18
size: -

DNA: TGTGCCAGCAGCCAAGATTGGGCCAGCCAAGAGACCCAGTACTTC
CDR3: CASSQDWASQETQYF
V: TRBV3-1
D: -
J: TRBJ2-5
length: 15
size: -

DNA: TGCAGTGCTCTTGGGACACCCATATTTTCCTATGGCTACACCTTC
CDR3: CSALGTPIFSYGYTF
V: TRBV20-1
D: -
J: TRBJ1-2
length: 15
size: many

DNA: TGTGCCAGCAGCTCCGGAAATCAGCCCCAGCATTTT
CDR3: CASSSGNQPQHF
V: TRBV6-1
D: -
J: TRBJ1-5
length: 12
size: -

DNA: TGCAGTGCTAGGACAGGGTTGAGTGAGCAGTTCTTC
CDR3: CSARTGLSEQFF
V: TRBV20-1
D: TRBD1
J: TRBJ2-1
length: 12
size: many

DNA: TGTGCCAGCAGCTTAGTAGGGGGCGGAGGGGGCGTAGATACGCAGTATTTT
CDR3: CASSLVGGGGGVDTQYF
V: TRBV7-8
D: -
J: TRBJ2-3
length: 17
size: few

DNA: TGTGCCAGCAGCTTAGATCCAGGGTCCGGAAACACCATATATTTT
CDR3: CASSLDPGSGNTIYF
V: TRBV11-2
D: -
J: TRBJ1-3
length: 15
size: -

DNA: TGTGCCAGCAGCCGCCATCGGCTAGCGGGGCCCCCTTCCTACGAGCAGTACTTC
CDR3: CASSRHRLAGPPSYEQYF
V: TRBV28
D: TRBD2
J: TRBJ2-7
length: 18
size: few

DNA: TGTGCTAGTGGTCGCAGACAGGGAAGAACCCATGAGCAGTTCTTC
CDR3: CASGRRQGRTHEQFF
V: TRBV12-5
D: TRBD1
J: TRBJ2-1
length: 15
size: medium-sized

DNA: TGTGCCAGCAGTGGCCGGGACAGGGTTGAAGCTTTCTTT
CDR3: CASSGRDRVEAFF
V: TRBV12-3/TRBV12-4
D: TRBD1
J: TRBJ1-1
length: 13
size: many

DNA: TGCGCCAGCAGCCAAAACAGGGTCGGTCAGCCCCAGCATTTT
CDR3: CASSQNRVGQPQHF
V: TRBV4-3
D: -
J: TRBJ1-5
length: 14
size: many

DNA: TGTGCCAGCAGTTTCTCGGGGACAGGGGGTTACGAGACCCAGTACTTC
CDR3: CASSFSGTGGYETQYF
V: TRBV12-3/TRBV12-4
D: TRBD1
J: TRBJ2-5
length: 16
size: -

DNA: TGCAGTGCAAACCGACAGGGAGCCTCTTGGGAGCGGCCCCAGCATTTT
CDR3: CSANRQGASWERPQHF
V: TRBV20-1
D: TRBD1
J: TRBJ1-5
length: 16
size: many

DNA: TGCGCCAGCAGCCATGGAACCGGGACAGGGGGCAAGACCCAGTACTTC
CDR3: CASSHGTGTGGKTQYF
V: TRBV12-3/TRBV12-4
D: TRBD1
J: TRBJ2-5
length: 16
size: -

DNA: TGTGCCAGCAGCGCCCCGGCAGCTGAGGAACTGTTTTTT
CDR3: CASSAPAAEELFF
V: TRBV6-2/TRBV6-3
D: -
J: TRBJ1-4
length: 13
size: many

DNA: TGTGCCATCAGTCCAGGACTAGCGGGAGACGAGCAGTACTTC
CDR3: CAISPGLAGDEQYF
V: TRBV10-3
D: TRBD2
J: TRBJ2-7
length: 14
size: -

DNA: TGTGCCAGCAGCCAAGATATGGATCAGCCCCGGCATTTT
CDR3: CASSQDMDQPRHF
V: TRBV4-2
D: -
J: TRBJ1-5
length: 13
size: -

DNA: TGTGCCAGCAAGGGTACCTATGGCTACACCTTC
CDR3: CASKGTYGYTF
V: TRBV2
D: -
J: TRBJ1-2
length: 11
size: few

DNA: TGTGCCAGCAGCTTCTTTATAGCTAGCGGGAGTTTGGGAAGCACAGATACGCAGTATTTT
CDR3: CASSFFIASGSLGSTDTQYF
V: TRBV7-2
D: TRBD2
J: TRBJ2-3
length: 20
size: -

DNA: TGTGCCAGCAGCTTACACGGCGGCGGGTACGAGCAGTACTTC
CDR3: CASSLHGGGYEQYF
V: TRBV7-8
D: -
J: TRBJ2-7
length: 14
size: once

DNA: TGCAGCGTGCCGGGACTAGATACCCATGAGCAGTTCTTC
CDR3: CSVPGLDTHEQFF
V: TRBV29-1
D: TRBD2
J: TRBJ2-1
length: 13
size: many

DNA: TGTGCCAGCACGCGGGACACGGGGACCTACGAGCAGTACTTC
CDR3: CASTRDTGTYEQYF
V: TRBV7-2
D: -
J: TRBJ2-7
length: 14
size: many

DNA: TGTGCCAGCAGCCCCGGGACAGGCTATGGCTACACCTTC
CDR3: CASSPGTGYGYTF
V: TRBV5-3
D: TRBD1
J: TRBJ1-2
length: 13
size: -

DNA: TGTGCCAGCAGCCTTCCGACGGAGAACACCGGGGAGCTGTTTTTT
CDR3: CASSLPTENTGELFF
V: TRBV7-2
D: -
J: TRBJ2-2
length: 15
size: many

DNA: TGTGCCATCACCCAGGGACTAGCGGGAGTGGATACGCAGTATTTT
CDR3: CAITQGLAGVDTQYF
V: TRBV10-3
D: TRBD2
J: TRBJ2-3
length: 15
size: -

DNA: TGTGCCAGCAGCGCGACAGGGGGCGAAGAGACCCAGTACTTC
CDR3: CASSATGGEETQYF
V: TRBV13
D: TRBD1
J: TRBJ2-5
length: 14
size: -

DNA: TGTGCCAGCAGGCTATCAGGCCGCAATCAGCCCCAGCATTTT
CDR3: CASRLSGRNQPQHF
V: TRBV6-2/TRBV6-3
D: -
J: TRBJ1-5
length: 14
size: -

DNA: TGTGCCAGCAGTCCCCCCCACAGGGGGTCGACCGGGGAGCTGTTTTTT
CDR3: CASSPPHRGSTGELFF
V: TRBV12-3/TRBV12-4
D: TRBD1
J: TRBJ2-2
length: 16
size: few

DNA: TGTGCCAGCTCACTGGACCCGGGAAGTGAAGCTTTCTTT
CDR3: CASSLDPGSEAFF
V: TRBV18
D: -
J: TRBJ1-1
length: 13
size: many

DNA: TGCGCCAGCAGCGTACTTGATAGGAACACCGGGGAGCTGTTTTTT
CDR3: CASSVLDRNTGELFF
V: TRBV5-1
D: -
J: TRBJ2-2
length: 15
size: -

DNA: TGTGCCAGCAGCTCGGGACAGGGGGCTAGGTCCACTGAAGCTTTCTTT
CDR3: CASSSGQGARSTEAFF
V: TRBV5-4
D: TRBD1
J: TRBJ1-1
length: 16
size: -

DNA: TGCGCCAGCAGCTTGACAGTTAACACTGAAGCTTTCTTT
CDR3: CASSLTVNTEAFF
V: TRBV5-1
D: -
J: TRBJ1-1
length: 13
size: many

DNA: TGTGCCAGCAGCCCAAGGGAGGGGTGGAATCCCGGGGAGCTGTTTTTT
CDR3: CASSPREGWNPGELFF
V: TRBV6-2/TRBV6-3
D: TRBD2
J: TRBJ2-2
length: 16
size: -